The entry that follows covers one T cell receptor beta chain sequence. Its antigen is not identified. The sample belongs to a study of neurological immune-mediated disorders. Findings and limits, study-wide: No CDR3 amino acid sequences recurred among expanded clones across subjects, suggesting private repertoires in all groups. The greatest TCR clonal expansion occurred in HTLV-1-associated myelopathy and the least in multiple sclerosis, which fell below healthy controls.

TCRdb re-called the 5' RACE reads with MiXCR, one entry per CDR3 protein. Found here are about 27,000 distinct CDR3 sequences, over 20% of them singletons; the top ten hold roughly 17%. Between the trimmed V and J ends, which lost 0 bases and 6 bases, there was a span of 25 bases. CDR1 is LGHNA, CDR2 YSLEER, per germline. This CDR3 region has 19 residues. Healthy control samples came from blood bank volunteers in Maryland, USA. The specimen was PBMCs. The genes are TRBV4-3 and TRBJ2-3, with D perhaps TRBD2 (6 bases). The receptor's source is a woman aged 55-75 years in good health. The CDR3 spells CASSQEPPRGVTSKDTQYF. CDR3 nucleotide sequence: TGCGCCAGCAGCCAAGAACCACCGCGGGGAGTTACTAGCAAGGATACGCAGTATTTT.